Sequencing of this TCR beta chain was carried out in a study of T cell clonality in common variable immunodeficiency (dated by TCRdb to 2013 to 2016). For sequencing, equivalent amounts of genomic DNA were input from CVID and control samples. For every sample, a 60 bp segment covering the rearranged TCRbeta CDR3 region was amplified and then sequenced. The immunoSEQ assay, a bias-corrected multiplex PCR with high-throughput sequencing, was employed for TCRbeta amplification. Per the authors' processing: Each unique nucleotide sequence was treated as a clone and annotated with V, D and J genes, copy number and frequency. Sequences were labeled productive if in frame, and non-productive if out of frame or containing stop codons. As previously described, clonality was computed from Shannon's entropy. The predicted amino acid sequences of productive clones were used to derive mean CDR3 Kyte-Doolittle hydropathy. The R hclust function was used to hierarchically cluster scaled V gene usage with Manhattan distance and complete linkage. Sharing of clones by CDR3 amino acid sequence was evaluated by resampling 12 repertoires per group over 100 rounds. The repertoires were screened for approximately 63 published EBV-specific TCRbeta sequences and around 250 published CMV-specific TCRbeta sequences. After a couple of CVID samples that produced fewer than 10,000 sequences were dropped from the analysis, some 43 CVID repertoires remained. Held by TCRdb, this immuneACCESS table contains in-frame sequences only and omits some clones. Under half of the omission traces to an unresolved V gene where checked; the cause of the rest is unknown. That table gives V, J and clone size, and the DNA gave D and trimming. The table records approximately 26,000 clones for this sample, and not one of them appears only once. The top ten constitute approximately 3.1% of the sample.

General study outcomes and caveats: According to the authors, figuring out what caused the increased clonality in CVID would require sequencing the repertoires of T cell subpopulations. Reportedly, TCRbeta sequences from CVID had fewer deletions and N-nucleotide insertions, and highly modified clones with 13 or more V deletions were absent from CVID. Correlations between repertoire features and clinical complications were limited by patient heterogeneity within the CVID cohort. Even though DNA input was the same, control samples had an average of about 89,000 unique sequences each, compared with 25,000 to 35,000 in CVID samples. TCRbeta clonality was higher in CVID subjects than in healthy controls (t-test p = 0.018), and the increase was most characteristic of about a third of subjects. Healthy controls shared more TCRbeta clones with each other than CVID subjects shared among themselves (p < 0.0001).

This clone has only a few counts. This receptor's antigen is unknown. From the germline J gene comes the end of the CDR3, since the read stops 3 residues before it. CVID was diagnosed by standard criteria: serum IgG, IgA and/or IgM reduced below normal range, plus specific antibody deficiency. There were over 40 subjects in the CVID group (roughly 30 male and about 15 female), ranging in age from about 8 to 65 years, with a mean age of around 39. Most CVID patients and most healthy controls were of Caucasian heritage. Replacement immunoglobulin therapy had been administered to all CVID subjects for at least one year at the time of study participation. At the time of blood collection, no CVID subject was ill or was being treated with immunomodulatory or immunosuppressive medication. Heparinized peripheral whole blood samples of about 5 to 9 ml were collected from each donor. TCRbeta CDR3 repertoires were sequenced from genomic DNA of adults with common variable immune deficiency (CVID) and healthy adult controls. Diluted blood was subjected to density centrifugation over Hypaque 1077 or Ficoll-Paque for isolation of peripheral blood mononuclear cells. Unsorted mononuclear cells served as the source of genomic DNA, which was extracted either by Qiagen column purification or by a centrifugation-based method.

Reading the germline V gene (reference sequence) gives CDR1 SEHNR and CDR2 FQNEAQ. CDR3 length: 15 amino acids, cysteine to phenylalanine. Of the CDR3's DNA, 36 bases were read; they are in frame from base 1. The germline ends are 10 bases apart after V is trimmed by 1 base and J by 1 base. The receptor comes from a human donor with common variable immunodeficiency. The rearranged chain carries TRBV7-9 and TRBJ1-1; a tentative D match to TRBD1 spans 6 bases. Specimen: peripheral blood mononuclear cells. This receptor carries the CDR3 CASSLDAGENTEAFF. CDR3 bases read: TGTGCCAGCAGCTTAGACGCAGGGGAGAACACTGAA.